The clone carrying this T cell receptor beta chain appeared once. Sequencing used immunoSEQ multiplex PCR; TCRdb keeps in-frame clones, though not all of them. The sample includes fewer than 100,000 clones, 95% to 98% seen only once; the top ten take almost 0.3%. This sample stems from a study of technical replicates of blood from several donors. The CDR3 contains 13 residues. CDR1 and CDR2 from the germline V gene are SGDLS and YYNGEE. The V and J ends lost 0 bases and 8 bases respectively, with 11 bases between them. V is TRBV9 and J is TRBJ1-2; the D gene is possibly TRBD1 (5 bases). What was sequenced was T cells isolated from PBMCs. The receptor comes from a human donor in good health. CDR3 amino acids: CASSVDPGEGYTF. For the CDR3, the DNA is TGTGCCAGCAGCGTAGATCCGGGGGAAGGCTACACCTTC.